This TCR beta chain originates from a study of T-cell reconstitution after alpha-beta-depleted transplantation in children. Points from the study as a whole: Several hundred rapidly expanded clones from non-depleted graft cells reportedly supplied alpha-beta T cells about two months post-transplant. From surviving recipient T cells and thymic progenitors came the high day-60 TCRbeta diversity observed in some patients. When one year had passed after transplant, most T-cell counts and diversity came from newly produced T cells.

Molecular barcoding with unique molecular identifiers was used for the TCRbeta library. TCRdb analysed the PCR reads with MiXCR anew, one entry per CDR3 protein. Of 220,000 or so distinct CDR3 sequences in the sample, less than 9% were seen once. CDR3 length: 16 residues. Germline trimming cut 4 bases from V and 1 base from J; bases unmatched to any gene: 6. CDR1 is SGHRS, CDR2 YFSETQ, per germline. This clonotype was seen at least ten times. Its antigen is currently unknown. The material sequenced was PBMCs, mostly from graft donor cells, taken 180 days after TCRalphabeta/CD19-depleted stem cell transplant. The sequence was collected from a male patient younger than 18 who had a stem cell transplant for acute lymphoblastic leukemia, so the T cells may come from the graft donor. The chain links TRBV5-1 to TRBJ2-2, with TRBD1 matching over 8 bases. CDR3 in amino acids: CASSGTGTGNTGELFF. The CDR3, as DNA: TGCGCCAGCAGCGGAACCGGGACAGGGAACACCGGGGAGCTGTTTTTT.